The present T cell receptor beta chain was sequenced within a study of OX40 agonist ivuxolimab in advanced cancers. Sequencing was performed with immunoSEQ multiplex PCR; in TCRdb, only in-frame clones are kept and a portion is missing. This table has about 91,000 clones, 87% appearing once. The CDR3 length is 14 residues. Germline V gives CDR1 MGHDK, CDR2 SYGVNS. Trimming took 4 bases from V and 0 from J, leaving 6 bases between them. This sequence originates from an adult with an advanced solid tumor such as melanoma, head and neck, liver or kidney cancer. Sequencing was performed on CD4+ or CD8+ T cells sorted from blood, taken in a trial of the OX40 agonist ivuxolimab. J is TRBJ1-4 and V is TRBV25-1; the D is unclear. CDR3 DNA: TGTGCCAGCAGTGTTTCCGCAACTAATGAAAAACTGTTTTTT. This sequence encodes CASSVSATNEKLFF.